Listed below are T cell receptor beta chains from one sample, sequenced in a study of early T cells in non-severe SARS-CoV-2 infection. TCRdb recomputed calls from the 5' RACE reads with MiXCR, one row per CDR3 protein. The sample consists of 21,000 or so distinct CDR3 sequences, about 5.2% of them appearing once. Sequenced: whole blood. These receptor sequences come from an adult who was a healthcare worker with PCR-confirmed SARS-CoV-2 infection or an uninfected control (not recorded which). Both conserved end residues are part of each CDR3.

CDR3: CATSRDPGQTTEAFF
V: TRBV15

CDR3: CASSGDRGRYGYTF
V: TRBV2

CDR3: CSARRLRVSDGEQFF
V: TRBV20-1

CDR3: CASSLYSYNEQFF
V: TRBV7-2

CDR3: CAISEAGGSYNEQFF
V: TRBV10-3

CDR3: CSASGSLAGGNGYEQYF
V: TRBV20-1

CDR3: CATSDLVVNSEQFF
V: TRBV24-1

CDR3: CASSVAGATYEQYF
V: TRBV12-3/TRBV12-4

CDR3: CSSCRDRAPYNEQFF
V: TRBV29-1

CDR3: CASSFPDKGSYNEQFF
V: TRBV12-3/TRBV12-4

CDR3: CASSVLAGGTDTQYF
V: TRBV9

CDR3: CAGSEQGATGELFF
V: TRBV7-9

CDR3: CASSQADRNQPQHF
V: TRBV3-1

CDR3: CASSLGDRSGELFF
V: TRBV28

CDR3: CASGRDTGELFF
V: TRBV12-3/TRBV12-4

CDR3: CASSLTLENTGELFF
V: TRBV7-3

CDR3: CASSLESSSYNEQFF
V: TRBV5-1

CDR3: CASSTRAGGTDTQYF
V: TRBV4-1

CDR3: CASSYPATTNEKLFF
V: TRBV7-9

CDR3: CASSPDGNQPQHF
V: TRBV18

CDR3: CASILEGAGKPYNEQFF
V: TRBV12-3/TRBV12-4

CDR3: CATMKQGTDTGELFF
V: TRBV19

CDR3: CASSPGSTPPEQFF
V: TRBV7-6

CDR3: CSVVPGVNTEAFF
V: TRBV29-1

CDR3: CASSFSGGISGANVLTF
V: TRBV27

CDR3: CASSSRGQGQTDTQYF
V: TRBV7-2

CDR3: CSARDLWTQGNEQFF
V: TRBV20-1

CDR3: CASSLRTGLDTGELFF
V: TRBV5-6

CDR3: CASSSRTGDEQYF
V: TRBV4-3

CDR3: CASSQVGTGTYEQYF
V: TRBV4-3

CDR3: CASSGPDRLSEAFF
V: TRBV11-2

CDR3: CSAERLDYNEQFF
V: TRBV29-1

CDR3: CASSWGQMLGEQYF
V: TRBV12-3/TRBV12-4

CDR3: CASSLGGLGDNEQFF
V: TRBV5-4

CDR3: CASSPPRDRVRYGYTF
V: TRBV18

CDR3: CASSFAGSNTEAFF
V: TRBV12-3/TRBV12-4

CDR3: CASSATGGDPSGDIQYF
V: TRBV25-1

CDR3: CASSLRRDNEQFF
V: TRBV6-6

CDR3: CASTQGTSYGYTF
V: TRBV12-3/TRBV12-4

CDR3: CASGLATNIQYF
V: TRBV27

CDR3: CASSQSGVSTDTQYF
V: TRBV6-5

CDR3: CSARDRGSNEQYF
V: TRBV20-1

CDR3: CSANRGGYGYTF
V: TRBV20-1

CDR3: CASTPPHGVSTDTQYF
V: TRBV7-9

CDR3: CASSSRDSRSADTQYF
V: TRBV7-9

CDR3: CAISEPRQGSYEQYF
V: TRBV10-3

CDR3: CASSQDPTNNEQFF
V: TRBV4-3

CDR3: CASSSPWGNTGELFF
V: TRBV12-3/TRBV12-4

CDR3: CASVIAGGPSDEQFF
V: TRBV11-2

CDR3: CASSQDWGHQPQHF
V: TRBV4-2

CDR3: CASSDPDRGYGTEAFF
V: TRBV13

CDR3: CASSTGTGGWSDTQYF
V: TRBV6-5

CDR3: CAWSVDRYYGYTF
V: TRBV30

CDR3: CASSIGQNTGELFF
V: TRBV27

CDR3: CASSQDMSGVSTDTQYF
V: TRBV4-2

CDR3: CATSMLSTGRGPQHF
V: TRBV15

CDR3: CASSAVGGNTEAFF
V: TRBV6-2/TRBV6-3

CDR3: CASSYAGGINEQFF
V: TRBV27

CDR3: CSARRRLAGEAGELFF
V: TRBV20-1

CDR3: CASSPPSGRITGELFF
V: TRBV28